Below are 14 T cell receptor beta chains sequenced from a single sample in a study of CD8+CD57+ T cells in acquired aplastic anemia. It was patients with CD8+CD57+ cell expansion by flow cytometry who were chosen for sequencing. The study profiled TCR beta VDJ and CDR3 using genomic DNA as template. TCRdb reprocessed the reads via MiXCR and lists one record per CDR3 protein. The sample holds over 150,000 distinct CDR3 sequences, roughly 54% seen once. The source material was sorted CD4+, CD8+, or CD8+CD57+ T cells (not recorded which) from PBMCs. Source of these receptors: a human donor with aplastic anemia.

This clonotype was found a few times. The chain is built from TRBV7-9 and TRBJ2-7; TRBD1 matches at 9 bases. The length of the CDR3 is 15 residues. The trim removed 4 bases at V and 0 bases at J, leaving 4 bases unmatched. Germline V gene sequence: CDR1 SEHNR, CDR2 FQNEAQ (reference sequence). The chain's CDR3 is CASSSPDRGSYEQYF. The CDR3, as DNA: TGTGCCAGCAGCTCTCCGGACAGGGGCTCCTACGAGCAGTACTTC.

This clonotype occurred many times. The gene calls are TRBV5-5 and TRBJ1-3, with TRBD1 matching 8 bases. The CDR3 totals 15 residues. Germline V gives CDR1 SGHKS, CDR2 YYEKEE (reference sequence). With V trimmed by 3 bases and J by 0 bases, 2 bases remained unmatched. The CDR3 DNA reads TGTGCCAGCAGCTCGGACAGGGCCTCTGGAAACACCATATATTTT. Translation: CASSSDRASGNTIYF. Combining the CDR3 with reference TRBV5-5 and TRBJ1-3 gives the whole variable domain DAGVTQSPTHLIKTRGQQVTLRCSPISGHKSVSWYQQVLGQGPQFIFQYYEKEERGRGNFPDRFSARQFPNYSSELNVNALLLGDSALYLCASSSDRASGNTIYFGEGSWLTVV.

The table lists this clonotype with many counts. The CDR3 loop reads CATRTGATKPYEQYF. CDR3 DNA sequence: TGTGCCACCCGGACAGGGGCCACTAAACCCTACGAGCAGTACTTC. V usage is TRBV10-3 and J usage is TRBJ2-7; 9 bases match TRBD1. Germline CDR1 ENHRY, CDR2 SYGVKD. Trimming at V came to 10 bases and at J to 2 bases, leaving 12 bases not matched to a gene. This CDR3 comprises 15 residues.

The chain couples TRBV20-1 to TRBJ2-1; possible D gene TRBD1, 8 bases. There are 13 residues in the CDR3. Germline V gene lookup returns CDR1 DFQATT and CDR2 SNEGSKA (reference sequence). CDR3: CSVRQGRENEQFF. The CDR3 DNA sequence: TGCAGCGTTCGACAGGGGAGGGAAAATGAGCAGTTCTTC.

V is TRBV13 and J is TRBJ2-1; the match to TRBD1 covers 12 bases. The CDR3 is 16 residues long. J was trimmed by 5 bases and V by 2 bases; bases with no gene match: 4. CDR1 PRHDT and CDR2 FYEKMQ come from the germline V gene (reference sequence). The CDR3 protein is CASSLTGTGGNNEQFF. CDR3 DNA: TGTGCCAGCAGCTTAACCGGGACAGGGGGCAACAATGAGCAGTTCTTC.

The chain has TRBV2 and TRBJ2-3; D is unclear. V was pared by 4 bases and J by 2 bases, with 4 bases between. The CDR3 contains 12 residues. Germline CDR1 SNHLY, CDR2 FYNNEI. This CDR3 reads CASSGLTDTQYF. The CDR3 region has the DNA TGTGCCAGCAGTGGACTCACAGATACGCAGTATTTT.

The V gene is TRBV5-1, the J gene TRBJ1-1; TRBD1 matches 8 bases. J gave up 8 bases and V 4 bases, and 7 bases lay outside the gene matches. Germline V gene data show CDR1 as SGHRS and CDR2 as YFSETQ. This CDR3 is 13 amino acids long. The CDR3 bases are TGCGCCAGCAGCCATCTTCAGGGGGCGGAAGCTTTCTTT. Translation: CASSHLQGAEAFF. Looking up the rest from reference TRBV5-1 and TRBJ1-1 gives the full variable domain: KAGVTQTPRYLIKTRGQQVTLSCSPISGHRSVSWYQQTPGQGLQFLFEYFSETQRNKGNFPGRFSGRQFSNSRSEMNVSTLELGDSALYLCASSHLQGAEAFFGQGTRLTVV.

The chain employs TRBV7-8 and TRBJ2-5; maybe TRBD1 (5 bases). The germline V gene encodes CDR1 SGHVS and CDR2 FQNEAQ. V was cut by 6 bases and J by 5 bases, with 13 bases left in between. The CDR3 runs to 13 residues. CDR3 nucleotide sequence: TGTGCCAGCAGGGGGCCCGACAATGAGACCCAGTACTTC. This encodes CASRGPDNETQYF. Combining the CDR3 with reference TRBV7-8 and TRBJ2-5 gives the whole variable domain GAGVSQSPRYKVAKRGQDVALRCDPISGHVSLFWYQQALGQGPEFLTYFQNEAQLDKSGLPSDRFFAERPEGSVSTLKIQRTQQEDSAVYLCASRGPDNETQYFGPGTRLLVL.

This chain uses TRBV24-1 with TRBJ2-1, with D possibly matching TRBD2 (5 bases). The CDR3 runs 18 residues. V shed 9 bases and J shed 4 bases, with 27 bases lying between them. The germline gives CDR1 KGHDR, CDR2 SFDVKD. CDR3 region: CATLFPRERANLYNEQFF. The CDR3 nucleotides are TGTGCCACCCTTTTCCCACGGGAACGGGCAAACCTGTACAATGAGCAGTTCTTC.

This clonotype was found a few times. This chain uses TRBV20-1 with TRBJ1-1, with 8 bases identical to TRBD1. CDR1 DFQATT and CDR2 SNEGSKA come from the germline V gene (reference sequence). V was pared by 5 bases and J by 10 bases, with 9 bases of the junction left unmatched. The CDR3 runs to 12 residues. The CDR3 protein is CSASRDRSAAFF. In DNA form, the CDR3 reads TGCAGTGCTTCGCGGGACAGGAGTGCAGCTTTCTTT.

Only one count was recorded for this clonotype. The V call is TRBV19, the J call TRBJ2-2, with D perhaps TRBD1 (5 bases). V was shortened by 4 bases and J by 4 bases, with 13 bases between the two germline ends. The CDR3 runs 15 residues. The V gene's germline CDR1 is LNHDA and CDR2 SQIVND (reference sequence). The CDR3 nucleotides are TGTGCCAGTAGTAGGGGCCCCTACCTCACCGGGGAGCTGTTTTTT. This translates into CASSRGPYLTGELFF.

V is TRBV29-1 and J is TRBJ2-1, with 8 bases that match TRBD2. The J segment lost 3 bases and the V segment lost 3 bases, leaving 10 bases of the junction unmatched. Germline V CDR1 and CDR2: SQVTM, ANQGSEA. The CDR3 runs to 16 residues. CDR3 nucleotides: TGCAGCGTTGACCCGGCGGGAGGTCCGGGCTACAATGAGCAGTTCTTC. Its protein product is CSVDPAGGPGYNEQFF.

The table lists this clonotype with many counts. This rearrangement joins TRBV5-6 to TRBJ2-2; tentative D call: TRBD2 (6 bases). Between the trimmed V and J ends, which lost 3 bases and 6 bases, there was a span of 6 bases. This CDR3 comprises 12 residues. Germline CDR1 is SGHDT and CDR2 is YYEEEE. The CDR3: CASSWGAGELFF. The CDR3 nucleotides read TGTGCCAGCAGCTGGGGGGCCGGGGAGCTGTTTTTT.

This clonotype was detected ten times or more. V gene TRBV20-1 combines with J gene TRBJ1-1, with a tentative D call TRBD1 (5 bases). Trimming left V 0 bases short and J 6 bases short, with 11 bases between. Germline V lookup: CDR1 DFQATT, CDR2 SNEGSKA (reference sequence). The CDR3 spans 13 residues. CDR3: CSARDVGGAEAFF. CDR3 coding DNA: TGCAGTGCTAGAGACGTTGGGGGGGCTGAAGCTTTCTTT.